This entry features one TCR beta chain sequence. Repertoires were generated with immunoSEQ multiplex PCR, while TCRdb's copy carries only in-frame clones and drops some. The sample lists 55,000 to 65,000 clones; around 97% were seen once. The data were obtained in a study of siplizumab effects on memory and regulatory T cells. CDR1 and CDR2 (germline): SEHNR, FQNEAQ (reference sequence). Between the trimmed V and J ends, which lost 1 base and 3 bases, there was a span of 7 bases. The CDR3 covers 13 residues. The clonotype originates from a human donor in good health. The sequencing input was naive CD8+ T cells sorted from blood. The chain has TRBV7-9 and TRBJ2-7; D unclear. The chain's CDR3 is CASSLGVGYEQYF. In nucleotides, the CDR3 is TGTGCCAGCAGCTTAGGAGTGGGCTACGAGCAGTACTTC.